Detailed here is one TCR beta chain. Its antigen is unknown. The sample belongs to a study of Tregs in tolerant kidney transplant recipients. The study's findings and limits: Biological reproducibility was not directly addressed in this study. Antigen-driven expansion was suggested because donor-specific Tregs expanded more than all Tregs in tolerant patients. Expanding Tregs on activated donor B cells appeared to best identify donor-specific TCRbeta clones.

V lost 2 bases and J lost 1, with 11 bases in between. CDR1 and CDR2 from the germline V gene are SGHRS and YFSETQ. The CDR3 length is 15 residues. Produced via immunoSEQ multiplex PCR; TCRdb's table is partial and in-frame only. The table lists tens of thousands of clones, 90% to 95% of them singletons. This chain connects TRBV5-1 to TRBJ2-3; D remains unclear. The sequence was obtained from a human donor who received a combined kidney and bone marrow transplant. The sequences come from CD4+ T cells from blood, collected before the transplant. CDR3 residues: CASSFILQGTDTQYF. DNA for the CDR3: TGCGCCAGCAGCTTCATACTACAAGGCACAGATACGCAGTATTTT.